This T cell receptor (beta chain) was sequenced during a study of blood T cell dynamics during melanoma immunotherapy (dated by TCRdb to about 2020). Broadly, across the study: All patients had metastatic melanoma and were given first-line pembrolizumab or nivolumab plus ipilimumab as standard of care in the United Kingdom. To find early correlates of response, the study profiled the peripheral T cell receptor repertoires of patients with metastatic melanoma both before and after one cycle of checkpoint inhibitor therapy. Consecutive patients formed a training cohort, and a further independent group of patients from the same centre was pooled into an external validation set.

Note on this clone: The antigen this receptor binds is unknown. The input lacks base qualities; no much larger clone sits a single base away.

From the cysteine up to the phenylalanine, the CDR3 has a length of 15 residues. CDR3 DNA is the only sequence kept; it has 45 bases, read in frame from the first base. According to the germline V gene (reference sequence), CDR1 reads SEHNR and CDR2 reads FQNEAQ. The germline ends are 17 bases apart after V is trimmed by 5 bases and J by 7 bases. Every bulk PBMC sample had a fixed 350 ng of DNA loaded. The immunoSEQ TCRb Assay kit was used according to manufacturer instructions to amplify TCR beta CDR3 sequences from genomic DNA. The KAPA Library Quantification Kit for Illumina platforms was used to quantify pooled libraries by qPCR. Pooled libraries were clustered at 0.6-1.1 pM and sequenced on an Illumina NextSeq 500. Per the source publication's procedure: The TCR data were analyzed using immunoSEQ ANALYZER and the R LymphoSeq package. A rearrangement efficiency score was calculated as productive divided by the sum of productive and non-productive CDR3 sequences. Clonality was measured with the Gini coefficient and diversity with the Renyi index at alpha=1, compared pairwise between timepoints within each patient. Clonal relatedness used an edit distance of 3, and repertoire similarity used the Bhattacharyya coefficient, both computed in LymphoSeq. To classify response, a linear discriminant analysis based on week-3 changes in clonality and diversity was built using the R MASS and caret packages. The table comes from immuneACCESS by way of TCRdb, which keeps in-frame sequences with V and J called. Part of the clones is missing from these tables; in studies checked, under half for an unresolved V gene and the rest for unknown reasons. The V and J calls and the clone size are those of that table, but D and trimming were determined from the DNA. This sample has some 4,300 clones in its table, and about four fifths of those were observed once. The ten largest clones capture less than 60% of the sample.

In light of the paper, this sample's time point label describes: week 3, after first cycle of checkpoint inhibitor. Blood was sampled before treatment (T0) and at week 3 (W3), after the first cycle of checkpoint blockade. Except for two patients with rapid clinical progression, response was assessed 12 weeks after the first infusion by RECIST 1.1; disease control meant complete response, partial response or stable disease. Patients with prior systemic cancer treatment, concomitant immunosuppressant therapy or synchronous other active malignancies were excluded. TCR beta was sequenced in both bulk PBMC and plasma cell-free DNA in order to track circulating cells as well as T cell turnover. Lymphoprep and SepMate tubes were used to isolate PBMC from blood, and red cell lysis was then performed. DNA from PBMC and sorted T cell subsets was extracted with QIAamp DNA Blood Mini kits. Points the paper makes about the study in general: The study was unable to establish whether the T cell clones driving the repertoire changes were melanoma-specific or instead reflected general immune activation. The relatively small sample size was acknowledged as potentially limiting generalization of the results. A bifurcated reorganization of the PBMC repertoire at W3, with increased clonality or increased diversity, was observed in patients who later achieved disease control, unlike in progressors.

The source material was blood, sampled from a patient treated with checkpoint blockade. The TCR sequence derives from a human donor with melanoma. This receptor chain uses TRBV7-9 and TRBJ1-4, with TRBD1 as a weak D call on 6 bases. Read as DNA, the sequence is TGTGCCAGCAGCCACCCCCTGCGAGGGGGTGAAAAACTGTTTTTT. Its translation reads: CASSHPLRGGEKLFF.